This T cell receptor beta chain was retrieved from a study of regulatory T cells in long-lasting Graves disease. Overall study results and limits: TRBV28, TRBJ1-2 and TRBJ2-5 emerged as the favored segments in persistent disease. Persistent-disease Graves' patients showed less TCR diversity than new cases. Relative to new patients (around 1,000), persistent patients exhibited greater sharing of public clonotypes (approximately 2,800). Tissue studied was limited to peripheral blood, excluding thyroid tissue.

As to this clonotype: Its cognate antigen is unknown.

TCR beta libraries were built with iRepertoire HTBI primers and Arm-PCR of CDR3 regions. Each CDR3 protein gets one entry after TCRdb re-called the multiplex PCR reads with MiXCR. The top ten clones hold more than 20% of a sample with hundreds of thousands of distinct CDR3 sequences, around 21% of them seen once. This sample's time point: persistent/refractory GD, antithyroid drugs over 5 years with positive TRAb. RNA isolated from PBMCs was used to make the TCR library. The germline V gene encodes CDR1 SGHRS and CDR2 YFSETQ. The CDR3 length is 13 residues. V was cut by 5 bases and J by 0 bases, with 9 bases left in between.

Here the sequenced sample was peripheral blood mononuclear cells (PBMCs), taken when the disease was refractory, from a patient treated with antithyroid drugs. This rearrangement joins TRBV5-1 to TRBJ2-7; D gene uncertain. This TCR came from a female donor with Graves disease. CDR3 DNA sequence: TGCGCCAGCAGACCCTTAAGCTCCTACGAGCAGTACTTC. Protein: CASRPLSSYEQYF.